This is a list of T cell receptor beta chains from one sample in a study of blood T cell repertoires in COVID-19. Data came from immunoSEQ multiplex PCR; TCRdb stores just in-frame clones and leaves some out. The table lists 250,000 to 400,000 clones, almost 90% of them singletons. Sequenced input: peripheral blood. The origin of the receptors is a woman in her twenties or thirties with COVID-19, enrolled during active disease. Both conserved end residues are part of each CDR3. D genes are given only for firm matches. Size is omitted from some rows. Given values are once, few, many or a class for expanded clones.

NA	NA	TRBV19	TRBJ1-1	CASPPGNGQPLNTEAFF	TGTGCCAGTCCCCCGGGAAACGGACAGCCTCTGAACACTGAAGCTTTCTTT
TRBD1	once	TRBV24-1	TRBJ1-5	CATGGQGAQPQHF	TGTGCCACCGGCGGACAGGGCGCTCAGCCCCAGCATTTT
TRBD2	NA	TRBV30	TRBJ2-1	CATSSGREGEQFF	TGTGCCACCTCTAGCGGGAGGGAGGGTGAGCAGTTCTTC
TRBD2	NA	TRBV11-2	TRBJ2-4	CASSPGLAGGPAKNIQYF	TGTGCCAGCAGCCCGGGACTAGCGGGAGGGCCGGCCAAAAACATTCAGTACTTC
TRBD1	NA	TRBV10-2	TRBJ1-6	CASSKDRVSPLHF	TGCGCCAGCAGTAAGGACAGGGTCTCACCCCTCCACTTT
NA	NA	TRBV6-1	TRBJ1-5	CASSELRGGDQPQHF	TGTGCCAGCAGTGAACTGAGGGGAGGCGATCAGCCCCAGCATTTT
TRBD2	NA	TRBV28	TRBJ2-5	CASSLFRAGGTLRETQYF	TGTGCCAGCAGTTTATTCCGAGCGGGAGGGACTTTGAGGGAGACCCAGTACTTC
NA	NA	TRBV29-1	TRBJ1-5	CSVSGADSNQPQHF	TGCAGCGTCTCGGGTGCAGATAGCAATCAGCCCCAGCATTTT
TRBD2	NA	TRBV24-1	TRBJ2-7	CATSDPGLAGDPYEQYF	TGTGCCACCAGTGATCCCGGACTAGCGGGAGACCCCTACGAGCAGTACTTC
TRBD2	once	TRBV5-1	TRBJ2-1	CASSLVASGSTPTNNEQFF	TGCGCCAGCAGCTTGGTGGCTAGCGGGAGTACACCAACTAACAATGAGCAGTTCTTC
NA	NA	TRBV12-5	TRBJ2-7	CASGLQGSHEQYF	TGTGCTAGTGGTTTGCAGGGGAGCCACGAGCAGTACTTC
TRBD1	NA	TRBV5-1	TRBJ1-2	CASSVDRQGGGYTF	TGCGCCAGCAGCGTGGACAGGCAGGGTGGGGGCTACACCTTC
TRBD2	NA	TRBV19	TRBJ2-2	CATQGGGLAGSTGELFF	TGTGCCACCCAAGGGGGGGGACTAGCGGGGAGCACCGGGGAGCTGTTTTTT
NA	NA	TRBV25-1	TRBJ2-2	CASSEALVNTGELFF	TGTGCCAGCAGTGAGGCGCTAGTGAACACCGGGGAGCTGTTTTTT
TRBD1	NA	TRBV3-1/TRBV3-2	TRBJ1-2	CASSQDRDRAGYTF	TGTGCCAGCAGCCAGGATAGGGACAGGGCTGGCTACACCTTC
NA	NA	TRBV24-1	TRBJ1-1	CATSETGHTTGLMNTEAFF	TGTGCCACCAGTGAGACGGGACACACCACGGGGTTAATGAACACTGAAGCTTTCTTT
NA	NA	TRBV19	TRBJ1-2	CASSILSANYGYTF	TGTGCCAGTAGTATACTCTCAGCTAACTATGGCTACACCTTC
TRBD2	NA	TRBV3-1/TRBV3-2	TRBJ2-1	CASSQLAGESYNEQFF	TGTGCCAGCAGCCAACTAGCGGGAGAGTCCTACAATGAGCAGTTCTTC